The 11 T cell receptor beta chains given below trace back to one sample, sequenced in a study of graft-versus-host responses after intestinal transplantation. Assay used: immunoSEQ multiplex PCR; TCRdb lists only in-frame clones, some missing. The sample consists of almost 30,000 clones, approximately 80% of them appearing once. Graft material was processed, releasing intraepithelial and lamina propria lymphocytes. This sample comprised ileum tissue, obtained 98 days after intestinal transplantation. Receptors originate from a human patient who received an intestinal transplant, so some T cells may come from the graft donor.

The rearrangement links TRBV5-6 to TRBJ1-1, with 9 bases lining up with TRBD1. J gave up 5 bases and V 1 base, and 9 bases lay outside the gene matches. The V gene's germline CDR1 is SGHDT and CDR2 YYEEEE. CDR3 size: 16 residues. CDR3 loop: CASSLLTWTGETEAFF. The CDR3 nucleotides read TGTGCCAGCAGCTTGTTAACATGGACAGGGGAAACTGAAGCTTTCTTT.

V usage is TRBV19 and J usage is TRBJ1-1, with 7 bases matching TRBD1. This CDR3 has 16 amino acids. Germline V gives CDR1 LNHDA, CDR2 SQIVND (reference sequence). J was trimmed by 1 base and V by 5 bases; bases with no gene match: 10. CDR3 amino acids: CASSQTGVGQNTEAFF. CDR3 DNA sequence: TGTGCCAGTAGTCAAACAGGGGTTGGCCAGAACACTGAAGCTTTCTTT.

The chain recombines TRBV6-1 with TRBJ1-1, with D unresolved. This CDR3 comprises 15 residues. Trimming left V 2 bases short and J 4 bases short, with 14 bases between. Germline values: CDR1 MNHNS, CDR2 SASEGT. The CDR3 sequence is CASSERGKRVTEAFF. For the CDR3, the DNA is TGTGCCAGCAGTGAAAGAGGGAAGAGGGTCACTGAAGCTTTCTTT.

The CDR3 DNA reads as TGTGCCAGCAGTTACTTTGACAGACCAGCCGAGCAGTTCTTC. Translation: CASSYFDRPAEQFF. V and J are TRBV6-5 and TRBJ2-1; TRBD1 is a possible D gene (5 bases). The CDR3 runs 14 residues. V gave up 1 base and J gave up 10 bases, with 14 bases separating them. Germline V gene data show CDR1 as MNHEY and CDR2 as SVGAGI.

The table lists this clone with a count of one. The chain combines TRBV27 with TRBJ2-1; D is unclear. The V end was cut by 8 bases, the J end by 0 bases, with 8 bases between. Germline CDR1 and CDR2: MNHEY and SMNVEV (reference sequence). The CDR3 covers 13 residues. CDR3 loop: CASAFGSYNEQFF. The CDR3 DNA reads as TGTGCCAGCGCCTTTGGCTCCTACAATGAGCAGTTCTTC.

The V gene is TRBV9, the J gene TRBJ1-1, with D perhaps matching TRBD1 (6 bases). CDR3 length equals 15 residues. Deletions cut 4 bases from V and 3 bases from J, with 16 bases between. Germline V gene data show CDR1 as SGDLS and CDR2 as YYNGEE. The CDR3 spells CASSLGGGSYTEAFF. CDR3 bases: TGTGCCAGCAGCCTTGGGGGGGGCTCCTACACTGAAGCTTTCTTT.

This clone was observed a single time. The V gene is TRBV5-1, the J gene TRBJ2-1; 11 bases line up with TRBD2. This CDR3 contains 15 residues. After removal of 4 bases from V and 2 bases from J, the junction contained 2 bases not matched to a gene. Germline assignment: CDR1 SGHRS and CDR2 YFSETQ. In nucleotides, the CDR3 is TGCGCCAGCAGCCCACTAGCGGGGGCCTACAATGAGCAGTTCTTC. Amino acid sequence: CASSPLAGAYNEQFF.

CDR3 sequence reads: CASSSGQGTYGYTF. CDR3 coding DNA: TGTGCCAGCAGCTCGGGACAGGGGACCTATGGCTACACCTTC. The chain combines TRBV7-7 with TRBJ1-2; 10 positions match TRBD1. Per the germline V gene, CDR1 is SSHAT and CDR2 is FNYEAQ (reference sequence). The V and J ends lost 4 bases and 4 bases, in that order; junction bases with no gene match: 3. The CDR3 extends over 14 amino acids.

This sequence joins TRBV5-1 and TRBJ2-2; D possibly uses TRBD1 or TRBD2 (6 bases each). CDR1 SGHRS and CDR2 YFSETQ come from the germline V gene. There are 16 residues in the CDR3. V was cut by 4 bases and J by 1 base, with 14 bases left in between. The CDR3 protein is CASSPHEGGNTGELFF. The DNA of the CDR3 is TGCGCCAGCAGCCCCCACGAGGGGGGGAACACCGGGGAGCTGTTTTTT.

The chain links TRBV5-1 to TRBJ2-1; D unclear. The V gene's germline CDR1 is SGHRS and CDR2 YFSETQ. CDR3 size: 12 residues. V lost 0 bases and J 3 bases, leaving 1 base between the germline ends. The CDR3 DNA sequence: TGCGCCAGCAGCTTGGTCTACAATGAGCAGTTCTTC. Amino acids: CASSLVYNEQFF.

The chain recombines TRBV19 with TRBJ1-1; possibly TRBD1 for D (5 bases). Per the germline V gene, CDR1 is LNHDA and CDR2 is SQIVND (reference sequence). The length of the CDR3 is 13 residues. Trimming left V 7 bases short and J 0 bases short, with 9 bases between. In nucleotides, the CDR3 is TGTGCCAGTATTGGGGCAGTGAACACTGAAGCTTTCTTT. Translated: CASIGAVNTEAFF.